Reported below is one T cell receptor (beta chain). Clones were sequenced by immunoSEQ multiplex PCR, and TCRdb holds only the in-frame ones, with some missing. The data contain 130,000 to 150,000 clones, about 83% of them singletons. This record belongs to a study of blood T cell repertoires in COVID-19. Germline loops: CDR1 SGHTA, CDR2 FQGNSA. The CDR3 runs 17 residues. J lost 8 bases, V lost 5 bases, and 11 bases had no gene match. The chain recombines TRBV7-2 with TRBJ2-1, with 14 positions matching TRBD2. The TCR was taken from a woman in her fifties or sixties with active or convalescent COVID-19. The sequenced sample was peripheral blood. The CDR3 reads CASSPRTSGGTFDEQFF. For the CDR3, the DNA is TGTGCCAGCAGCCCCCGGACTAGCGGGGGGACCTTCGATGAGCAGTTCTTC.